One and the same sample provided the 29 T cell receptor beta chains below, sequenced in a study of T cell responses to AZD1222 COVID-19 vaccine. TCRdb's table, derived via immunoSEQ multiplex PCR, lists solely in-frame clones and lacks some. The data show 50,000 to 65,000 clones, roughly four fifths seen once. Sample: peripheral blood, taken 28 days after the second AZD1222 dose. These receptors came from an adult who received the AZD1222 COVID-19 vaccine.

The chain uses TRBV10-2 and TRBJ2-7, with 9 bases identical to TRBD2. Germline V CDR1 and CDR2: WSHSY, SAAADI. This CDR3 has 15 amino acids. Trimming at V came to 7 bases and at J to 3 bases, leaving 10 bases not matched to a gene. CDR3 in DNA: TGCGCCAGCACCCCGGGGGCGGGAGGGCTCTACGAGCAGTACTTC. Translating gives CASTPGAGGLYEQYF.

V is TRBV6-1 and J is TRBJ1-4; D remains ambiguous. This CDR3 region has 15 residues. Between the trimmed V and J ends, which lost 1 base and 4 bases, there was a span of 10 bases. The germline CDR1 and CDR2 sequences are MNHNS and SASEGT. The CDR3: CASSEGRRINEKLFF. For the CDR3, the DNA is TGTGCCAGCAGTGAAGGGCGGAGGATTAATGAAAAACTGTTTTTT.

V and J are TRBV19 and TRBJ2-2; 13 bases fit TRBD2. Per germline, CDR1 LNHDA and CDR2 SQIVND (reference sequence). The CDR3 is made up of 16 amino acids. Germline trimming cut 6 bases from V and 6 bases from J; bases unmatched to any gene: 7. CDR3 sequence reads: CASRWTSGSMAGELFF. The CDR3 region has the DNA TGTGCCAGTAGATGGACTAGCGGGAGTATGGCCGGGGAGCTGTTTTTT.

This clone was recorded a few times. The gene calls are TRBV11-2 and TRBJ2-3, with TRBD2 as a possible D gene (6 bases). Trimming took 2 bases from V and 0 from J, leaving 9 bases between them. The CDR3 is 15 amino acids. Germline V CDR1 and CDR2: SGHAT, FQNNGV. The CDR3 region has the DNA TGTGCCAGCAGCTTAACCGGGAGTAGCACAGATACGCAGTATTTT. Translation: CASSLTGSSTDTQYF.

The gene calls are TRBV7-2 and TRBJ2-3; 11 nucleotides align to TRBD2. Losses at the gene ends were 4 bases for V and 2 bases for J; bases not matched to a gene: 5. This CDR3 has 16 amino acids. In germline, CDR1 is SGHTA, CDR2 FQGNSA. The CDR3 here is CASSSTSGSFTDTQYF. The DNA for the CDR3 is TGTGCCAGCAGCTCTACTAGCGGGAGCTTCACAGATACGCAGTATTTT.

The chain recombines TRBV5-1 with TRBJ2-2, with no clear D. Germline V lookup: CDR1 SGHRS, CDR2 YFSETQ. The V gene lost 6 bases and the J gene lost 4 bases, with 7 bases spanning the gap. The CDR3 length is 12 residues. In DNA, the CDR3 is TGCGCCAGCAAGGTCTCCACCGGGGAGCTGTTTTTT. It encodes CASKVSTGELFF.

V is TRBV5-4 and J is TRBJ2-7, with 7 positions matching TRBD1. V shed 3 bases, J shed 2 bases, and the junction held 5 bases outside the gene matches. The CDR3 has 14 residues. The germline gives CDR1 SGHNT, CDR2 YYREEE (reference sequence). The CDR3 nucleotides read TGTGCCAGCAGCTCGGGGACAGCACCCTACGAGCAGTACTTC. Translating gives CASSSGTAPYEQYF.

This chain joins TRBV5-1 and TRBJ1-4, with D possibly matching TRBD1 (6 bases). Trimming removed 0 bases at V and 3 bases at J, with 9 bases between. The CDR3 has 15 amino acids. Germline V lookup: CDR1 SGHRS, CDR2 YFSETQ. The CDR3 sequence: CASSLVGGSNEKLFF. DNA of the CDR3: TGCGCCAGCAGCTTGGTGGGGGGCTCTAATGAAAAACTGTTTTTT.

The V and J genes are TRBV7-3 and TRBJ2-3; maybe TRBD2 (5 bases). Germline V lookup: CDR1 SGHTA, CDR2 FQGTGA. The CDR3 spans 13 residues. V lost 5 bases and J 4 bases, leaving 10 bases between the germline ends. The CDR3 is CASSRGGPDTQYF. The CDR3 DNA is TGTGCCAGCAGCCGCGGAGGACCAGATACGCAGTATTTT.

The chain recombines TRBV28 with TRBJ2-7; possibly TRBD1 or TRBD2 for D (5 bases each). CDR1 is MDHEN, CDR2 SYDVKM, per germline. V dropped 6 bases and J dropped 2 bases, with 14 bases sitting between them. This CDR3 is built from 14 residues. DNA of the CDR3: TGTGCCAGCAGGACGCCGGGACGAACCTACGAGCAGTACTTC. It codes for CASRTPGRTYEQYF.

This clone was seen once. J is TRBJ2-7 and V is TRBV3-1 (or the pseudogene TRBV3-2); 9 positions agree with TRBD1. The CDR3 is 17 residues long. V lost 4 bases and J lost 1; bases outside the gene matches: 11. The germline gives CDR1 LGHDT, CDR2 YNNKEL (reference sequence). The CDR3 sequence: CASSLSPDRGLSYEQYF. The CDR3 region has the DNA TGTGCCAGCAGCCTGAGCCCGGACAGGGGCTTATCCTACGAGCAGTACTTC.

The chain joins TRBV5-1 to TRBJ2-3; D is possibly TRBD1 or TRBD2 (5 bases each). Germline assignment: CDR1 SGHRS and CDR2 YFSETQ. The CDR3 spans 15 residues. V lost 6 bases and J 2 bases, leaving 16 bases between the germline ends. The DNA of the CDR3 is TGCGCCAGCAACTCTGGGGCCGGACTCACAGATACGCAGTATTTT. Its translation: CASNSGAGLTDTQYF. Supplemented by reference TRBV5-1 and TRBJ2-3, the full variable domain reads KAGVTQTPRYLIKTRGQQVTLSCSPISGHRSVSWYQQTPGQGLQFLFEYFSETQRNKGNFPGRFSGRQFSNSRSEMNVSTLELGDSALYLCASNSGAGLTDTQYFGPGTRLTVL.

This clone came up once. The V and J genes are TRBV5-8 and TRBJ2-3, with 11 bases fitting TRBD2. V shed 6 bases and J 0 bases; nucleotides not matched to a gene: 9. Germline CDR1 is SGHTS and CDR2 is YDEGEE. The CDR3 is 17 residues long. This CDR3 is CASTKQGTSGSTDTQYF. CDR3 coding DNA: TGTGCCAGCACCAAACAAGGGACTAGCGGTAGCACAGATACGCAGTATTTT.

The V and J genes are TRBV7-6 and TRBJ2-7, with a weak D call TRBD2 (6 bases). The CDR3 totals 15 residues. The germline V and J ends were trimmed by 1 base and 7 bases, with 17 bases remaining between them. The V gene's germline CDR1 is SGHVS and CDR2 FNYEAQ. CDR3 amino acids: CASSLDGTPSGEQYF. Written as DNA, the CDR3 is TGTGCCAGCAGCTTAGATGGGACTCCCTCGGGGGAGCAGTACTTC. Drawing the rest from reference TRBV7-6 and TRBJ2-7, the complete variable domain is GAGVSQSPRYKVTKRGQDVALRCDPISGHVSLYWYRQALGQGPEFLTYFNYEAQQDKSGLPNDRFSAERPEGSISTLTIQRTEQRDSAMYRCASSLDGTPSGEQYFGPGTRLTVT.

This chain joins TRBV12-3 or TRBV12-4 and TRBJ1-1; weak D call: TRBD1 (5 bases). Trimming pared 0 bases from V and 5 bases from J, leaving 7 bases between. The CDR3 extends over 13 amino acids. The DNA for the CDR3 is TGTGCCAGCAGTTTAGCTGGGGGTACTGAAGCTTTCTTT. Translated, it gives CASSLAGGTEAFF.

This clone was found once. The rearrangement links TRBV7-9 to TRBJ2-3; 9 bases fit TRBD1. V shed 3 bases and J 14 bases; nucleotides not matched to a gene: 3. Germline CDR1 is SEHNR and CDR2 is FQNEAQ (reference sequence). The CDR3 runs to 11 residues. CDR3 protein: CASSLGQGLYF. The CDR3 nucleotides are TGTGCCAGCAGCTTGGGACAGGGCCTGTATTTT.

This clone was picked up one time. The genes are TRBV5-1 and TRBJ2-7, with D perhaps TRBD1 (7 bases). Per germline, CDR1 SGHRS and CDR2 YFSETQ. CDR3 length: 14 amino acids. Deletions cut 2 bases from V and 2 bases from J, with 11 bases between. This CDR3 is CASSFGGGPYEQYF. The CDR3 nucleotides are TGCGCCAGCAGCTTTGGAGGGGGCCCCTACGAGCAGTACTTC.

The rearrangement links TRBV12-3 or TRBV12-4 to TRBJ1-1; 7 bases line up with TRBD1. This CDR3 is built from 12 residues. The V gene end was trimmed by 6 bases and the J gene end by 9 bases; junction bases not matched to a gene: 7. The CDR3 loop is CASSYGTAKAFF. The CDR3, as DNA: TGTGCCAGCAGCTACGGGACAGCCAAAGCTTTCTTT.

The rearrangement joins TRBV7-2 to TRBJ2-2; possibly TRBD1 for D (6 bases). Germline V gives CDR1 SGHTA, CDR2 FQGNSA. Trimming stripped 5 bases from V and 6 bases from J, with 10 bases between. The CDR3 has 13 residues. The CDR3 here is CASSRTGSGELFF. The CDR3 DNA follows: TGTGCCAGCAGCCGCACAGGGTCCGGGGAGCTGTTTTTT.

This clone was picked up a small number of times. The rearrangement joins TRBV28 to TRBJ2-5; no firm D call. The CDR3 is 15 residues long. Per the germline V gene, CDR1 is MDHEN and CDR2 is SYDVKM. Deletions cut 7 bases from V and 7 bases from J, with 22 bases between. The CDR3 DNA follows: TGTGCCAGCACCCCCGTAGTGGGAACCTCAGGGACCCAGTACTTC. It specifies CASTPVVGTSGTQYF.

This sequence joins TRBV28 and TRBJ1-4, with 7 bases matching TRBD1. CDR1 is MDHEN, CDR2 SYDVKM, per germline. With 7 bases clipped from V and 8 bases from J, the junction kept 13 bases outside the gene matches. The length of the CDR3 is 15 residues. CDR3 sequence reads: CASTPGEGAGEKLFF. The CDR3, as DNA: TGTGCCAGCACCCCCGGGGAGGGGGCGGGAGAAAAACTGTTTTTT.

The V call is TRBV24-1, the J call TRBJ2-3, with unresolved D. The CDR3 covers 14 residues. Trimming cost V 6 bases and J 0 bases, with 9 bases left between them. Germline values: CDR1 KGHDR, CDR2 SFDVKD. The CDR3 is CATSKPQSTDTQYF. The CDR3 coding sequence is TGTGCCACCAGTAAGCCCCAGAGCACAGATACGCAGTATTTT.

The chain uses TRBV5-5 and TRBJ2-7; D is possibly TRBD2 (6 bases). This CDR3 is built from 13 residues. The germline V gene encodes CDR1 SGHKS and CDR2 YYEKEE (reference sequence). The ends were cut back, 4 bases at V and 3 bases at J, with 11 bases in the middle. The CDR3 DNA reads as TGTGCCAGCAGCCAACCCGGGGGCTACGAGCAGTACTTC. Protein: CASSQPGGYEQYF.

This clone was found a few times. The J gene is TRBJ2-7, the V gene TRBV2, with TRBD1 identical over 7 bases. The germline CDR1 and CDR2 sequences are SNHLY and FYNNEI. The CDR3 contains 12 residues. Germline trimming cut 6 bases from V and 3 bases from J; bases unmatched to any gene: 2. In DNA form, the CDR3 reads TGTGCCAGCAGAGGGGACAGCTACGAGCAGTACTTC. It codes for CASRGDSYEQYF.

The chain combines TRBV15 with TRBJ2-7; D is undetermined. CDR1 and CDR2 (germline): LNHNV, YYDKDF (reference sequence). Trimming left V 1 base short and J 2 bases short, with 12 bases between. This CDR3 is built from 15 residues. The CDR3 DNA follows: TGTGCCACCAGCAGAGGGGATGGTGGAACCTACGAGCAGTACTTC. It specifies CATSRGDGGTYEQYF. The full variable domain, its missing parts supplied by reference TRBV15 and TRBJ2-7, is DAMVIQNPRYQVTQFGKPVTLSCSQTLNHNVMYWYQQKSSQAPKLLFHYYDKDFNNEADTPDNFQSRRPNTSFCFLDIRSPGLGDTAMYLCATSRGDGGTYEQYFGPGTRLTVT.

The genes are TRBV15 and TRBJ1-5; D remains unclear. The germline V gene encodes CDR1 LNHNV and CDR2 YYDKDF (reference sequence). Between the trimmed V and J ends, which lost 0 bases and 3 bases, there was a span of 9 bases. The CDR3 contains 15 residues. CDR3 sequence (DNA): TGTGCCACCAGCAGAGATATTGTAACCAATCAGCCCCAGCATTTT. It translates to CATSRDIVTNQPQHF.

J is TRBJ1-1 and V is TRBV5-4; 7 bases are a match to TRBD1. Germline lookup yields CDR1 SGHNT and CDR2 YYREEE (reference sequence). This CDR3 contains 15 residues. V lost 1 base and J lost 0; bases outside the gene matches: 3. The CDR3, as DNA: TGTGCCAGCAGCTTGAGTCAGGGGGTGAACACTGAAGCTTTCTTT. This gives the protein CASSLSQGVNTEAFF. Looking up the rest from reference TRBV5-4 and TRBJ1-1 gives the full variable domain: ETGVTQSPTHLIKTRGQQVTLRCSSQSGHNTVSWYQQALGQGPQFIFQYYREEENGRGNFPPRFSGLQFPNYSSELNVNALELDDSALYLCASSLSQGVNTEAFFGQGTRLTVV.

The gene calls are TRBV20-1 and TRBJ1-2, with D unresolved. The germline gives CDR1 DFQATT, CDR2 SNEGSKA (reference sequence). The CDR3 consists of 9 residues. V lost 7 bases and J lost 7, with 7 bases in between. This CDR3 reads CSVRIGYTF. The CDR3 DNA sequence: TGCAGTGTACGGATTGGCTACACCTTC.

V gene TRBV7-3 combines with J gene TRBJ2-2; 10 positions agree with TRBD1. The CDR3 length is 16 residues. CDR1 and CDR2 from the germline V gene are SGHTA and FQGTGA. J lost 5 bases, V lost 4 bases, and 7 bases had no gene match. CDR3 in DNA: TGTGCCAGCAGCTCCCGACAGGGGGCGCGAACCGGGGAGCTGTTTTTT. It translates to CASSSRQGARTGELFF. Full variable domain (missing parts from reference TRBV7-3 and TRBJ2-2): GAGVSQTPSNKVTEKGKYVELRCDPISGHTALYWYRQSLGQGPEFLIYFQGTGAADDSGLPNDRFFAVRPEGSVSTLKIQRTERGDSAVYLCASSSRQGARTGELFFGEGSRLTVL.